This T cell receptor (beta chain) was identified in a study of patients and donors after allogeneic stem cell transplantation. TCRdb reprocessed the RT-PCR reads with MiXCR, giving one entry per CDR3 protein. The repertoire holds fewer than 250,000 distinct CDR3 sequences, with less than 15% as singletons. The CDR3 spans 15 residues. V lost 3 bases to trimming and J lost 6 bases; unmatched junction nucleotides: 5. The chain links TRBV12-3 or TRBV12-4 to TRBJ2-3, with 11 bases matching TRBD2. The sequenced sample consisted of blood, either unsorted or a sorted T cell fraction (not recorded which). The origin of this receptor is a human donor who was either an allogeneic HSCT recipient or a stem cell or donor lymphocyte infusion donor (not recorded which). It is not recorded whose cells these are; they may come from a transplant donor. CDR3 coding DNA: TGTGCCAGCAGTTTTACGACTAGCGGGACGGATACGCAGTATTTT. As protein: CASSFTTSGTDTQYF.